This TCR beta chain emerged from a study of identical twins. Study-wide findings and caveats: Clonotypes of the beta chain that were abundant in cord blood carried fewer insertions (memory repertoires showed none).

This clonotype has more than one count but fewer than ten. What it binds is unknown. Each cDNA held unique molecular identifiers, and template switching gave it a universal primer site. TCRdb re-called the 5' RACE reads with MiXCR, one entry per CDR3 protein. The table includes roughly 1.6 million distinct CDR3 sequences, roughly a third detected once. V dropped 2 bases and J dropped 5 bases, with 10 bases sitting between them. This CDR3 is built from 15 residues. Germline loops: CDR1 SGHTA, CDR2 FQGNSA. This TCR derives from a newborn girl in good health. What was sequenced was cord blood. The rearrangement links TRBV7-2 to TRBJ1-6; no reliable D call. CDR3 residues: CASSLSSAHNSPLHF. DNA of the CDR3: TGTGCCAGCAGCTTAAGCAGTGCGCATAATTCACCCCTCCACTTT.